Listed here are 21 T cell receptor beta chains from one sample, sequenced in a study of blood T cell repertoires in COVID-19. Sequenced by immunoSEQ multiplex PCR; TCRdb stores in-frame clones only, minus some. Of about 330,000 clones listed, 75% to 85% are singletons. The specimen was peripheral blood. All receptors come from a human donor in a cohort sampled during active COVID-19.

The DNA for the CDR3 is TGCGCCAGCAGCCATCCCGGGACATCGGGATCACCCCTCCACTTT. This sequence encodes CASSHPGTSGSPLHF. The chain is built from TRBV4-1 and TRBJ1-6; D may be TRBD1 (6 bases). The CDR3 runs to 15 residues. V shed 3 bases and J shed 10 bases, with 16 bases lying between them. CDR1 and CDR2 from the germline V gene are MGHRA and YSYEKL.

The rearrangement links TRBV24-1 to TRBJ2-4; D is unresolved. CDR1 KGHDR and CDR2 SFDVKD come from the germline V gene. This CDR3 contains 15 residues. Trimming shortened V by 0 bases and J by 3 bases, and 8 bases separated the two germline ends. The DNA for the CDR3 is TGTGCCACCAGTGATTTGCTCAGAATCAAAAACATTCAGTACTTC. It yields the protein CATSDLLRIKNIQYF.

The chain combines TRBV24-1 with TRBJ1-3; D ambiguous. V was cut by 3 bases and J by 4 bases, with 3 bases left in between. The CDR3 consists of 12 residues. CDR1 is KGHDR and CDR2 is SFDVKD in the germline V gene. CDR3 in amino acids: CATSDVGNTIYF. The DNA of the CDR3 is TGTGCCACCAGTGATGTAGGAAACACCATATATTTT.

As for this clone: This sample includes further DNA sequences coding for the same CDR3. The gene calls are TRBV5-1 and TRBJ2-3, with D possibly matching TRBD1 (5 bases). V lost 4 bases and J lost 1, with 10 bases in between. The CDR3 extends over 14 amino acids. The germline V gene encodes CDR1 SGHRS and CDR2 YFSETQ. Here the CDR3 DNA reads TGCGCCAGCAGCCTAGAGACAGGCACAGATACGCAGTATTTT. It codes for CASSLETGTDTQYF.

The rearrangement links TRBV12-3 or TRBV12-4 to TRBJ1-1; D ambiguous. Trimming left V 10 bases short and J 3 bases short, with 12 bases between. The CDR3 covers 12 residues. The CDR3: CAILGFYTEAFF. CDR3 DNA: TGTGCCATCCTAGGTTTTTACACTGAAGCTTTCTTT.

CDR3 residues: CANNIGGINTDTQYF. The CDR3 coding sequence is TGTGCCAATAACATCGGGGGGATTAACACAGATACGCAGTATTTT. This sequence joins TRBV7-9 and TRBJ2-3; TRBD2 aligns across 7 bases. The CDR3 spans 15 residues. Germline lookup yields CDR1 SEHNR and CDR2 FQNEAQ (reference sequence). The ends lost 10 bases at V and 2 bases at J; junction bases unmatched: 12.

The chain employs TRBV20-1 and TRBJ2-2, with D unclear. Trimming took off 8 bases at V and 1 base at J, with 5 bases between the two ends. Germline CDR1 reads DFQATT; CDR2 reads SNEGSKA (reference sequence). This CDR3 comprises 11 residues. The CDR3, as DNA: TGCAGTATCCAGAACACCGGGGAGCTGTTTTTT. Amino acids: CSIQNTGELFF.

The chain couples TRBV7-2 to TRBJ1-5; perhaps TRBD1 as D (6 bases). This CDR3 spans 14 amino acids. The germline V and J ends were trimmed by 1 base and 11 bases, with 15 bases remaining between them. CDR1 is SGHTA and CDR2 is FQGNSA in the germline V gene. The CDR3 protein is CASSLVGGLSTQHF. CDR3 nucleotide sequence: TGTGCCAGCAGCTTAGTCGGGGGGCTATCGACCCAGCATTTT.

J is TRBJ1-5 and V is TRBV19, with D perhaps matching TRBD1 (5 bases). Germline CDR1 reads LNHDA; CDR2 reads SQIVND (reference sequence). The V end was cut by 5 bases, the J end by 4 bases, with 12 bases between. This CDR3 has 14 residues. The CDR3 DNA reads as TGTGCCAGTAGTTGGGGAGGGGTGAATCAGCCCCAGCATTTT. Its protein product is CASSWGGVNQPQHF.

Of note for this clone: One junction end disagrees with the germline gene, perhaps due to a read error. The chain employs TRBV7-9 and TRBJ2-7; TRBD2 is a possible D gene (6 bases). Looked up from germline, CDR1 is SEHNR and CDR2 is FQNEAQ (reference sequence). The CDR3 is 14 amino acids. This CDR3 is CASSWSGTPNHPRF. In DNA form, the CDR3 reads TGTGCCAGCAGCTGGTCCGGGACTCCTAATCACCCAAGGTTC.

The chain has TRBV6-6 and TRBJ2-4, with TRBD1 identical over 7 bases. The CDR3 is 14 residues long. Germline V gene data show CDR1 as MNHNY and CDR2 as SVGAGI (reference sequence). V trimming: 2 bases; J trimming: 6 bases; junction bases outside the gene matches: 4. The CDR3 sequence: CASSYQQGINIQYF. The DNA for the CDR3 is TGTGCCAGCAGTTACCAACAGGGGATAAACATTCAGTACTTC.

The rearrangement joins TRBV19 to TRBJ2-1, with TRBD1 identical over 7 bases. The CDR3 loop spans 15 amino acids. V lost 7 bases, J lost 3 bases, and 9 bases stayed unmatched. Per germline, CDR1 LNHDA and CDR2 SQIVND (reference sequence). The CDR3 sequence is CASIGGTLSYNEQFF. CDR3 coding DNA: TGTGCCAGTATAGGGGGCACCCTTAGCTACAATGAGCAGTTCTTC.

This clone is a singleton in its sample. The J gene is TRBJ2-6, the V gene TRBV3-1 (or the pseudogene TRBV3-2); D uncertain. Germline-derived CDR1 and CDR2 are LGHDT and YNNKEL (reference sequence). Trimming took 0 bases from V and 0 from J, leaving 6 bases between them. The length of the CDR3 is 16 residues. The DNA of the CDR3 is TGTGCCAGCAGCCAAGAACGGGTCTCTGGGGCCAACGTCCTGACTTTC. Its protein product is CASSQERVSGANVLTF.

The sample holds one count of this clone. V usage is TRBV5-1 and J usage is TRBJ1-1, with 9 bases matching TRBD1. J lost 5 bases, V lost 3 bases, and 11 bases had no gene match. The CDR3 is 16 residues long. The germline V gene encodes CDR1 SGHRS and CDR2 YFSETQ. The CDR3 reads CASSSDRGNLETEAFF. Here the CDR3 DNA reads TGCGCCAGCAGCTCCGACAGGGGGAATTTGGAGACTGAAGCTTTCTTT.

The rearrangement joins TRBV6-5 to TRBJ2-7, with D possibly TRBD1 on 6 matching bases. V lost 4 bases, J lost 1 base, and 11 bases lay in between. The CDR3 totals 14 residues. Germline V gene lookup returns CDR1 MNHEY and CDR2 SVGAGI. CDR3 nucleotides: TGTGCCAGCAGTTCCCCGACAGGATCCTACGAGCAGTACTTC. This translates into CASSSPTGSYEQYF.

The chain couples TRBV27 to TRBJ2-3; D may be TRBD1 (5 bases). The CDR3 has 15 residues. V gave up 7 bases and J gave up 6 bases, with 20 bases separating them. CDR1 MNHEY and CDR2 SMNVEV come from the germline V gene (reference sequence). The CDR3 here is CASTDDNGAPDTQYF. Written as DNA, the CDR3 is TGTGCCAGCACCGACGACAATGGGGCGCCGGATACGCAGTATTTT.

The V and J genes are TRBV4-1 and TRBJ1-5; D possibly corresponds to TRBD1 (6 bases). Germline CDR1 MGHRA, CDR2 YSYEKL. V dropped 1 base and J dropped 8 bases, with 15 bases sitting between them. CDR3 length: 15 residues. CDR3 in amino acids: CASSQGAGGPEPQHF. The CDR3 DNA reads TGCGCCAGCAGCCAAGGGGCGGGGGGGCCGGAGCCCCAGCATTTT.

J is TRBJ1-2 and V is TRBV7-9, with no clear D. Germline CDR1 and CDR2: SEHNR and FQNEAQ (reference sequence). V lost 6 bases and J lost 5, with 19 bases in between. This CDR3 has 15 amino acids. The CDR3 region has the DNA TGTGCCAGCAGGCATGGGAGTTCATACATTTATGGCTACACCTTC. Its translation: CASRHGSSYIYGYTF.

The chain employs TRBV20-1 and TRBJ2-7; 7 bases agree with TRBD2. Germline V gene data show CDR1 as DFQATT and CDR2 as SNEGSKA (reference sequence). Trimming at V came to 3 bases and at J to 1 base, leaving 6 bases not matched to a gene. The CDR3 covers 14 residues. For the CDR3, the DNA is TGCAGTGCTAGTCGGGCGGGGGATTCCTACGAGCAGTACTTC. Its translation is CSASRAGDSYEQYF.

The CDR3 loop is CATSDKGQGSGTQYF. DNA for the CDR3: TGTGCCACCAGTGATAAAGGACAGGGGAGTGGGACCCAGTACTTC. The J gene is TRBJ2-5, the V gene TRBV24-1, with 9 positions matching TRBD1. Unmatched junction bases numbered 8, after V lost 3 bases and J lost 7 bases. CDR3 length: 15 amino acids. Germline lookup yields CDR1 KGHDR and CDR2 SFDVKD.

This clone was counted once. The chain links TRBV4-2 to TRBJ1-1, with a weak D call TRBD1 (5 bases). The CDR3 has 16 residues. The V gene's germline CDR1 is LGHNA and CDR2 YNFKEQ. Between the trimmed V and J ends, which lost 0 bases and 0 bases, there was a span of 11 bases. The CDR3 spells CASSQDPGRLNTEAFF. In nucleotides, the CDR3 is TGTGCCAGCAGCCAAGATCCAGGGCGATTGAACACTGAAGCTTTCTTT.